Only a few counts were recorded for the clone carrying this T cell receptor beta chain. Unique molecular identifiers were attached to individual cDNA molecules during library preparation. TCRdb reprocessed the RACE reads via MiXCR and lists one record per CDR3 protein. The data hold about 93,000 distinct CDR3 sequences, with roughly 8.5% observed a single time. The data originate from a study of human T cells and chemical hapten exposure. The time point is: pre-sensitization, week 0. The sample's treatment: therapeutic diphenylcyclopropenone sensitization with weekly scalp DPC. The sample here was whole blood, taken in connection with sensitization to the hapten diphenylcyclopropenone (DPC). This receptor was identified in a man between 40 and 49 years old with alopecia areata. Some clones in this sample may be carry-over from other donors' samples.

The CDR3 nucleotides are TGTGCCAGCAGACCTGAGGGGTTATACGAGCAGTACTTC. This encodes CASRPEGLYEQYF. The chain has TRBV27 and TRBJ2-7; the D gene could be TRBD1 or TRBD2 (5 bases each). V was cut by 6 bases and J by 4 bases, with 13 bases left in between. Germline values: CDR1 MNHEY, CDR2 SMNVEV (reference sequence). The CDR3 covers 13 residues.